The next 5 T cell receptor beta chains were all read from a single sample in a study of beta chain features in type 1 diabetes (dated by TCRdb to between 2018 and 2020). The protocol used for the library was the immunoSEQ multiplex PCR assay. The entire amount of isolated RNA was reverse transcribed using the High Capacity cDNA Reverse Transcription Kit, so the sequenced TCRB transcripts were expressed ones. In its TCRdb copy, this immuneACCESS table keeps in-frame sequences only and misses some clones. Where compared with another copy, unresolved V genes explain less than half of these, and the others have no known cause. The sample records about 450,000 clones, approximately 10% of which are singletons. 0.045% to 0.06% of the sample is in the top ten clones. Material: naive CD4+ T cells from blood. The sample's cell subset or site label, in plain terms: true naive CD4+ T cells. The receptors shown here come from a woman between 18 and 29 years old in good health.

This chain links TRBV10-3 with TRBJ2-7, with 8 positions matching TRBD1. J lost 2 bases, V lost 6 bases, and 9 bases had no gene match. Germline-derived CDR1 and CDR2 are ENHRY and SYGVKD. CDR3 length equals 15 residues. In DNA, the CDR3 is TGTGCCATCAGCGAGCCTGGACAGGGCCCCTACGAGCAGTACTTC. Translating it yields CAISEPGQGPYEQYF.

This clone was picked up a small number of times. The gene calls are TRBV4-1 and TRBJ1-5, with 7 bases that match TRBD1. The V gene end was trimmed by 4 bases and the J gene end by 0 bases; junction bases not matched to a gene: 9. The CDR3 consists of 17 residues. Germline CDR1 and CDR2: MGHRA and YSYEKL. For the CDR3, the DNA is TGCGCCAGCAGCCCCTCAGGGGGGCGGCATAGCAATCAGCCCCAGCATTTT. This sequence encodes CASSPSGGRHSNQPQHF.

The genes are TRBV2 and TRBJ1-3; D remains ambiguous. In germline, CDR1 is SNHLY, CDR2 FYNNEI. The CDR3 consists of 13 residues. V gave up 7 bases and J gave up 0 bases, with 7 bases separating them. The CDR3 here is CASTSDSGNTIYF. DNA for the CDR3: TGTGCCAGCACCTCGGACTCTGGAAACACCATATATTTT.

A few counts support this clone. The chain combines TRBV7-2 with TRBJ1-1, with TRBD1 matching 7 bases. Looked up from germline, CDR1 is SGHTA and CDR2 is FQGNSA. Losses at the gene ends were 5 bases for V and 2 bases for J; bases not matched to a gene: 2. The CDR3 is 13 residues long. CDR3 protein: CASSGDRNTEAFF. In DNA, the CDR3 is TGTGCCAGCAGCGGGGACAGAAACACTGAAGCTTTCTTT.

With regard to this clone: The sample has other DNA sequences that encode this CDR3 too. The chain couples TRBV4-3 to TRBJ2-3; no definite D call. There are 14 residues in the CDR3. Germline V gene data show CDR1 as LGHNA and CDR2 as YSLEER. Deletions cut 0 bases from V and 0 bases from J, with 4 bases between. The CDR3 region has the DNA TGCGCCAGCAGCCAAGATCATAGCACAGATACGCAGTATTTT. Its translation: CASSQDHSTDTQYF.